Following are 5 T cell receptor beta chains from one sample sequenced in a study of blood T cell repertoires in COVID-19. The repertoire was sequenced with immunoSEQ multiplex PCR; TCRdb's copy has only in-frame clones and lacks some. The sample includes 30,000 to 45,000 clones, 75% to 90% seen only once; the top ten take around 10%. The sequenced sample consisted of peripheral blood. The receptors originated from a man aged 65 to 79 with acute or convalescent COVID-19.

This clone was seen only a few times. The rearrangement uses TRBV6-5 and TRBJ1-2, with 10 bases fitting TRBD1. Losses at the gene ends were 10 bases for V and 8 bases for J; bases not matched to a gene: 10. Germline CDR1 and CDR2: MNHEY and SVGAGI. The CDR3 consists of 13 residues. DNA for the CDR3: TGTGCCACTCGACAGGGGGCTATGATAGGCTACACCTTC. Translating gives CATRQGAMIGYTF.

The CDR3 DNA reads TGTGCCAGCAGTGAATTGGGACTAGCGGGACTCGGGACCGGGGAGCTGTTTTTT. This codes for CASSELGLAGLGTGELFF. This chain joins TRBV2 and TRBJ2-2, with TRBD2 matching 13 bases. The CDR3 is 18 amino acids. Unmatched junction bases numbered 8, after V lost 2 bases and J lost 5 bases. Germline V CDR1 and CDR2: SNHLY, FYNNEI.

The CDR3 nucleotides read TGTGCCAGTCAGGGAGGTGGCGATACGCAGTATTTT. This sequence encodes CASQGGGDTQYF. The chain uses TRBV12-3 or TRBV12-4 and TRBJ2-3; D might be TRBD2 (6 bases). V lost 9 bases and J lost 6, with 13 bases in between. This CDR3 has 12 residues.

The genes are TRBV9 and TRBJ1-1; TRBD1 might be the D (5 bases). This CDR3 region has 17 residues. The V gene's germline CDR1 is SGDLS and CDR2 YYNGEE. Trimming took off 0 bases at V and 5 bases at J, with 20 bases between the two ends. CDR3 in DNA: TGTGCCAGCAGCGTAGGTCGGGCCTCAGGGCTGCGGACTGAAGCTTTCTTT. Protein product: CASSVGRASGLRTEAFF.

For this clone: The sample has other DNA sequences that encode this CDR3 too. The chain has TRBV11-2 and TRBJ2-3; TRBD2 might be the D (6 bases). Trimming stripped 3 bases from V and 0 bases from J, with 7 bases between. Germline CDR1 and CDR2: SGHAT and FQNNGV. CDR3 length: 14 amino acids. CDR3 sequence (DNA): TGTGCCAGCAGCTTTAGCGGTAGCACAGATACGCAGTATTTT. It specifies CASSFSGSTDTQYF. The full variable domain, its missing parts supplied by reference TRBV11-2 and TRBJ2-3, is EAGVAQSPRYKIIEKRQSVAFWCNPISGHATLYWYQQILGQGPKLLIQFQNNGVVDDSQLPKDRFSAERLKGVDSTLKIQPAKLEDSAVYLCASSFSGSTDTQYFGPGTRLTVL.